One and the same sample provided the 32 T cell receptor beta chains below, sequenced in a study of shared clonotypes between healthy human individuals. Profiling relied on immunoSEQ multiplex PCR, and the TCRdb table lists in-frame clones only, not all of them. The table shows roughly 2.1 million clones, with under 95% occurring only once. Naive CD8 cells lacked CD45RO, underwent positive selection for CCR7 and left out terminally differentiated effector memory CD45RA+ cells. The specimen sequenced was naive CD8+ T cells from PBMCs. Receptors were obtained from a man between 18 and 29 years old in good health. Some clones in this sample may be carry-over from other donors' samples.

The rearrangement uses TRBV28 and TRBJ1-2; 11 nucleotides align to TRBD1. In germline, CDR1 is MDHEN, CDR2 SYDVKM. Trimming cost V 6 bases and J 4 bases; bases outside gene matches: 13. The CDR3 covers 17 residues. The chain's CDR3 is CASSPIYQGQGVYGYTF. The CDR3 DNA sequence: TGTGCCAGCAGCCCCATATATCAGGGACAGGGGGTCTATGGCTACACCTTC.

V gene TRBV9 combines with J gene TRBJ2-7; the match to TRBD2 covers 11 bases. Per germline, CDR1 SGDLS and CDR2 YYNGEE. The CDR3 has 17 residues. The ends lost 3 bases at V and 2 bases at J; junction bases unmatched: 10. CDR3 sequence: CASSAGASGRTTYEQYF. In nucleotides, the CDR3 is TGTGCCAGCAGCGCCGGAGCTAGCGGGAGGACAACCTACGAGCAGTACTTC.

The rearrangement uses TRBV7-6 and TRBJ1-2; tentatively, D is TRBD1 (6 bases). The CDR3 has 15 residues. CDR1 and CDR2 from the germline V gene are SGHVS and FNYEAQ. V was pared by 0 bases and J by 4 bases, with 12 bases between. CDR3 sequence reads: CASSLARSRGYGYTF. CDR3 nucleotides: TGTGCCAGCAGCTTAGCGCGGTCCAGGGGCTATGGCTACACCTTC.

This chain links TRBV27 with TRBJ2-7; 7 nucleotides line up with TRBD1. Germline CDR1 is MNHEY and CDR2 is SMNVEV (reference sequence). With 4 bases clipped from V and 0 bases from J, the junction kept 3 bases outside the gene matches. This CDR3 has 14 amino acids. The CDR3 spells CASSWTGASYEQYF. The CDR3 DNA sequence: TGTGCCAGCAGTTGGACAGGCGCCTCCTACGAGCAGTACTTC.

CDR3 in DNA: TGCAGCGTTGAAGGGTGGGGCTCTGGAAACACCATATATTTT. This gives the protein CSVEGWGSGNTIYF. The chain employs TRBV29-1 and TRBJ1-3, with no clear D. V was trimmed by 1 base and J by 0 bases, leaving 7 bases between them. The CDR3 is 14 residues long. Germline loops: CDR1 SQVTM, CDR2 ANQGSEA.

This sequence joins TRBV9 and TRBJ1-4, with D hard to call. Trimming cost V 0 bases and J 4 bases, with 10 bases left between them. Germline assignment: CDR1 SGDLS and CDR2 YYNGEE. This CDR3 region has 15 residues. The CDR3 DNA sequence: TGTGCCAGCAGCGTAGGAAGGGCGGTTAATGAAAAACTGTTTTTT. It yields the protein CASSVGRAVNEKLFF.

The genes are TRBV4-2 and TRBJ2-7; 11 positions match TRBD1. With V trimmed by 4 bases and J by 6 bases, 5 bases remained unmatched. CDR1 and CDR2 (germline): LGHNA, YNFKEQ. The CDR3 extends over 14 amino acids. The CDR3, as DNA: TGTGCCAGCAGCCCCGGACAGGGGGCGTTCGAGCAGTACTTC. Its translation: CASSPGQGAFEQYF.

This sequence joins TRBV7-8 and TRBJ2-7; maybe TRBD1 (6 bases). CDR3 length equals 16 residues. Germline CDR1 and CDR2: SGHVS and FQNEAQ. The ends were cut back, 4 bases at V and 2 bases at J, with 18 bases in the middle. Here the CDR3 DNA reads TGTGCCAGCAGCTCTCTTAATGGGACACTTACCTACGAGCAGTACTTC. It encodes CASSSLNGTLTYEQYF.

The chain joins TRBV2 to TRBJ2-7, with a tentative D call TRBD2 (6 bases). CDR3 length equals 15 residues. Per germline, CDR1 SNHLY and CDR2 FYNNEI. V was clipped by 1 base and J by 3 bases, with 13 bases between them. The CDR3 DNA is TGTGCCAGCAGTGAAGTTGCGGGAACGCTCTACGAGCAGTACTTC. Amino acids: CASSEVAGTLYEQYF.

The genes are TRBV6-6 and TRBJ1-1; weak D call: TRBD1 (6 bases). Germline CDR1 is MNHNY and CDR2 is SVGAGI (reference sequence). V was shortened by 6 bases and J by 7 bases, with 15 bases between the two germline ends. The CDR3 extends over 13 amino acids. The CDR3 spells CASRYARTDEAFF. The CDR3, as DNA: TGTGCCAGCAGATATGCTCGGACAGATGAAGCTTTCTTT.

The rearrangement joins TRBV27 to TRBJ1-1, with unresolved D. This CDR3 contains 14 residues. V was trimmed by 0 bases and J by 5 bases, leaving 10 bases between them. The germline V gene encodes CDR1 MNHEY and CDR2 SMNVEV (reference sequence). The CDR3 DNA reads as TGTGCCAGCAGTTTATCTCGTGCGGGGACTGAAGCTTTCTTT. Translating gives CASSLSRAGTEAFF.

The V call is TRBV4-3, the J call TRBJ2-7; D tentatively reads TRBD1 or TRBD2 (5 bases each). The germline V gene encodes CDR1 LGHNA and CDR2 YSLEER. Trimming pared 0 bases from V and 3 bases from J, leaving 12 bases between. The CDR3 totals 15 residues. The CDR3 reads CASSQEWGGLYEQYF. The DNA of the CDR3 is TGCGCCAGCAGCCAAGAATGGGGCGGACTCTACGAGCAGTACTTC.

This chain uses TRBV5-6 with TRBJ1-2; no reliable D call. V lost 0 bases, J lost 1 base, and 7 bases lay in between. There are 14 residues in the CDR3. From germline, CDR1 is SGHDT and CDR2 YYEEEE. The CDR3 DNA is TGTGCCAGCAGCTTGGTAGGGATTAACTATGGCTACACCTTC. It codes for CASSLVGINYGYTF.

The V call is TRBV10-3, the J call TRBJ1-2, with 7 bases aligning to TRBD1. Trimming at V came to 0 bases and at J to 7 bases, leaving 8 bases not matched to a gene. Germline V gene sequence: CDR1 ENHRY, CDR2 SYGVKD. The CDR3 is 15 amino acids. CDR3 sequence (DNA): TGTGCCATCAGTGAGTCGGGCAGGGGGGGAACTGGCTACACCTTC. Protein sequence: CAISESGRGGTGYTF.

This clone was detected only once. The chain carries TRBV7-9 and TRBJ2-5, with D possibly being TRBD1 (6 bases). This CDR3 has 14 residues. CDR1 SEHNR and CDR2 FQNEAQ come from the germline V gene (reference sequence). Between the trimmed V and J ends, which lost 3 bases and 1 base, there was a span of 9 bases. This chain's CDR3 is CASSFVGAQETQYF. DNA for the CDR3: TGTGCCAGCAGCTTTGTGGGGGCCCAAGAGACCCAGTACTTC.

The chain joins TRBV6-6 to TRBJ1-3; D call uncertain. The CDR3 spans 16 residues. Looked up from germline, CDR1 is MNHNY and CDR2 is SVGAGI (reference sequence). The V and J ends lost 2 bases and 0 bases respectively, with 11 bases between them. The CDR3 region is CASSYRSGSSGNTIYF. As DNA, the CDR3 is TGTGCCAGCAGTTACCGTTCCGGCAGCTCTGGAAACACCATATATTTT.

This CDR3 is CASSPAGLGEQYF. In DNA, the CDR3 is TGTGCCAGCAGCCCGGCGGGACTTGGCGAGCAGTACTTC. The chain employs TRBV11-3 and TRBJ2-7; maybe TRBD2 (6 bases). V was cut by 5 bases and J by 6 bases, with 14 bases left in between. The length of the CDR3 is 13 residues. Per the germline V gene, CDR1 is SGHNT and CDR2 is YENEEA.

The chain carries TRBV19 and TRBJ1-2; no clear D gene. Germline V gene data show CDR1 as LNHDA and CDR2 as SQIVND (reference sequence). The length of the CDR3 is 13 residues. The V end was cut by 0 bases, the J end by 6 bases, with 8 bases between. Written as DNA, the CDR3 is TGTGCCAGTAGTATAGATAATCCAGATGGCTACACCTTC. Translation gives CASSIDNPDGYTF.

The rearrangement links TRBV27 to TRBJ2-7; D perhaps matches TRBD2 (6 bases). Per the germline V gene, CDR1 is MNHEY and CDR2 is SMNVEV (reference sequence). The length of the CDR3 is 14 residues. The V and J ends lost 1 base and 4 bases respectively, with 11 bases between them. This CDR3 is CASSLFGSGYEQYF. CDR3 nucleotide sequence: TGTGCCAGCAGTTTATTCGGGAGTGGGTACGAGCAGTACTTC.

This chain links TRBV28 with TRBJ2-6, with TRBD2 matching over 7 bases. The CDR3 extends over 17 amino acids. The trim removed 3 bases at V and 1 base at J, leaving 6 bases unmatched. Germline assignment: CDR1 MDHEN and CDR2 SYDVKM. The CDR3 bases are TGTGCCAGCAGTTTTGGAGCGGGGATGTCTGGGGCCAACGTCCTGACTTTC. Its translation is CASSFGAGMSGANVLTF.

This clone was seen just once. J is TRBJ2-3 and V is TRBV7-2, with D perhaps assigned TRBD1 or TRBD2 (5 bases each). Germline CDR1 is SGHTA and CDR2 is FQGNSA. The CDR3 spans 17 residues. Trimming took 2 bases from V and 4 from J, leaving 19 bases between them. In DNA, the CDR3 is TGTGCCAGCAGCTTACTTTTAGGGACCGAGGGAGCAGATACGCAGTATTTT. Its protein is CASSLLLGTEGADTQYF.

The chain uses TRBV27 and TRBJ2-1; tentatively, D is TRBD1 or TRBD2 (5 bases each). Deletions cut 4 bases from V and 4 bases from J, with 11 bases between. Germline CDR1 reads MNHEY; CDR2 reads SMNVEV (reference sequence). The CDR3 extends over 14 amino acids. CDR3 in amino acids: CASSSAGGYNEQFF. CDR3 coding DNA: TGTGCCAGCAGTTCCGCTGGGGGTTACAATGAGCAGTTCTTC.

The chain recombines TRBV19 with TRBJ2-7, with a possible D match to TRBD1 (8 bases). The CDR3 length is 15 residues. CDR1 and CDR2 from the germline V gene are LNHDA and SQIVND (reference sequence). The ends were cut back, 7 bases at V and 0 bases at J, with 16 bases in the middle. Here the CDR3 reads CASTETGEGSYEQYF. The CDR3 coding sequence is TGTGCCAGTACCGAGACAGGGGAGGGCTCCTACGAGCAGTACTTC.

The chain couples TRBV28 to TRBJ1-1, with 10 bases aligning to TRBD1. The CDR3 is made up of 17 amino acids. V gave up 4 bases and J gave up 0 bases; unmatched junction bases: 8. Germline values: CDR1 MDHEN, CDR2 SYDVKM. The chain's CDR3 is CASSSHDRGPLNTEAFF. DNA of the CDR3: TGTGCCAGCAGTTCACACGACAGGGGGCCGTTGAACACTGAAGCTTTCTTT.

V gene TRBV4-1 combines with J gene TRBJ1-4; tentatively, D is TRBD1 (5 bases). CDR1 MGHRA and CDR2 YSYEKL come from the germline V gene. This CDR3 comprises 19 residues. Trimming cost V 3 bases and J 2 bases, with 22 bases left between them. CDR3 sequence: CASSHWGSSGLETNEKLFF. CDR3 DNA sequence: TGCGCCAGCAGCCATTGGGGGAGTTCGGGGCTGGAGACTAATGAAAAACTGTTTTTT.

The chain is built from TRBV9 and TRBJ1-4; 8 nucleotides match TRBD1. CDR1 and CDR2 from the germline V gene are SGDLS and YYNGEE. The V segment lost 0 bases and the J segment 6 bases; nucleotides outside the gene matches: 13. CDR3 size: 18 residues. The CDR3 loop is CASSVGQGARGMDEKLFF. CDR3 DNA: TGTGCCAGCAGCGTAGGCCAGGGGGCTCGAGGTATGGATGAAAAACTGTTTTTT.

The rearrangement joins TRBV5-5 to TRBJ2-7; possible D gene TRBD1, 6 bases. The germline CDR1 and CDR2 sequences are SGHKS and YYEKEE (reference sequence). V was clipped by 7 bases and J by 1 base, with 12 bases between them. This CDR3 contains 13 residues. CDR3 coding DNA: TGTGCCAGCTCGGCAGGGGCATCCTACGAGCAGTACTTC. Translation: CASSAGASYEQYF.

This CDR3 is CASSNLREGVYEQYF. The DNA of the CDR3 is TGTGCCAGCAGTAACTTGCGGGAGGGGGTCTACGAGCAGTACTTC. The rearrangement joins TRBV27 to TRBJ2-7; 9 positions match TRBD2. Germline V gene sequence: CDR1 MNHEY, CDR2 SMNVEV (reference sequence). This CDR3 contains 15 residues. J was trimmed by 3 bases and V by 5 bases; bases with no gene match: 8.

This chain links TRBV2 with TRBJ1-2; D unresolved. Trimming stripped 10 bases from V and 1 base from J, with 16 bases between. Germline V gene data show CDR1 as SNHLY and CDR2 as FYNNEI. The CDR3 totals 14 residues. CDR3 residues: CATHLDLYNYGYTF. For the CDR3, the DNA is TGTGCCACCCACCTGGATCTTTATAACTATGGCTACACCTTC.

The chain combines TRBV4-1 with TRBJ2-7; weak D call: TRBD1 (5 bases). There are 15 residues in the CDR3. V lost 5 bases and J 4 bases, leaving 18 bases between the germline ends. In germline, CDR1 is MGHRA, CDR2 YSYEKL. The DNA of the CDR3 is TGCGCCAGCAGCGAAAGGTCCCAGGGCGCTTACGAGCAGTACTTC. As protein: CASSERSQGAYEQYF.

For this clone: Other DNA sequences of this sample code for an identical CDR3. V usage is TRBV29-1 and J usage is TRBJ2-3; tentatively, D is TRBD2 (6 bases). This CDR3 is 13 amino acids long. V was cut by 3 bases and J by 2 bases, with 9 bases left in between. In germline, CDR1 is SQVTM, CDR2 ANQGSEA. The CDR3, as DNA: TGCAGCGTTGATAGCGGCGCCACAGATACGCAGTATTTT. Protein product: CSVDSGATDTQYF.

The chain combines TRBV11-2 with TRBJ2-1; 8 bases are a match to TRBD2. The CDR3 covers 15 residues. V shed 4 bases and J 7 bases; nucleotides not matched to a gene: 9. In germline, CDR1 is SGHAT, CDR2 FQNNGV. CDR3 residues: CASSSLSGSFNEQFF. CDR3 nucleotides: TGTGCCAGCAGCTCCCTCAGCGGGAGCTTTAATGAGCAGTTCTTC.